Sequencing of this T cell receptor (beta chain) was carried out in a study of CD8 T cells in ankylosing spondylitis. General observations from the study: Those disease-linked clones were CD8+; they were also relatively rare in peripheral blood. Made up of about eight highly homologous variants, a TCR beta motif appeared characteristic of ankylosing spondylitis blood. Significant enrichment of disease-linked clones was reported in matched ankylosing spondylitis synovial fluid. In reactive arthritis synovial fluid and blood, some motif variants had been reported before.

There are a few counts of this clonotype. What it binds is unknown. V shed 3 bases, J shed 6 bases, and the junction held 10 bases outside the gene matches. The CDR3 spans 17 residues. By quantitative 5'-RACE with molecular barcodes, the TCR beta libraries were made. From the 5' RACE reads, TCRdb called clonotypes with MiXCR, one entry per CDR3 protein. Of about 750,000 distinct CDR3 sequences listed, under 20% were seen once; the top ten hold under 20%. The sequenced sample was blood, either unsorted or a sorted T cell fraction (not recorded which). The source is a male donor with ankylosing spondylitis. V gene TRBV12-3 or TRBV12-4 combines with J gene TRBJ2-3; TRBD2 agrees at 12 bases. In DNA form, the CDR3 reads TGTGCCAGCAGTTTTACTAGCGGGGGGCCCTCCCGGGATACGCAGTATTTT. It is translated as CASSFTSGGPSRDTQYF.